The present T cell receptor (beta chain) was sequenced within a study of T cell changes during pregnancy in multiple sclerosis. Only in-frame clones appear in the TCRdb table, and some are missing; sequencing was by immunoSEQ multiplex PCR. This table has 40,000 to 55,000 clones, roughly 90% appearing once. Germline V CDR1 and CDR2: MDHEN, SYDVKM. The CDR3 length is 17 residues. The V gene end was trimmed by 7 bases and the J gene end by 2 bases; junction bases not matched to a gene: 9. The clonotype was recovered from a female donor in good health, enrolled as a control in a pregnancy study. The sequencing used peripheral blood, collected in the first trimester of pregnancy. The chain combines TRBV28 with TRBJ1-6; 9 bases line up with TRBD1. This CDR3 reads CASNSRDRVAYNSPLHF. DNA of the CDR3: TGTGCCAGCAATAGCCGGGACAGGGTAGCCTATAATTCACCCCTCCACTTT.